The T cell receptor (beta chain) described here comes from a study of T cells in localized non-small cell lung cancer. As to this clone: As yet, its antigen is unknown.

Sequencing was performed with immunoSEQ multiplex PCR; in TCRdb, only in-frame clones are kept and a portion is missing. The table records roughly 58,000 clones, roughly 76% of them present only once. Study conclusions and caveats: A higher density of T cells in blood coincided with extended overall survival. Because sequencing included only one region (of the tumor), heterogeneity remains possible. The appearance of a median roughly 56 of the top 100 tumor clones was seen in adjacent lung. Peak T cell clonality was found in uninvolved adjacent lung, exceeding tumor.

V lost 3 bases and J 0 bases, leaving 15 bases between the germline ends. Germline V gene sequence: CDR1 SGHTA, CDR2 FQGNSA. The CDR3 runs 17 residues. The material was PBMCs, obtained before any cancer treatment. The source of this sequence is a man aged 40 to 70 with stage II lung adenocarcinoma. The V gene is TRBV7-2, the J gene TRBJ2-1, with D possibly being TRBD1 (6 bases). The CDR3 sequence is CASSFRGTVNSYNEQFF. The CDR3 nucleotides read TGTGCCAGCAGCTTCAGGGGTACAGTTAACTCCTACAATGAGCAGTTCTTC.